This T cell receptor beta chain is drawn from a study of identifying expanded T cells in peripheral blood. No infections or other immune events were documented during collection. Produced via immunoSEQ multiplex PCR; TCRdb's table is partial and in-frame only. The sample lists approximately 100,000 clones, approximately 88% occurring once. A word on this clone: The antigen is not known.

J lost 6 bases, V lost 5 bases, and 11 bases had no gene match. The CDR3 runs 16 residues. Germline assignment: CDR1 SEHNR and CDR2 FQNEAQ (reference sequence). Points from the study as a whole: Across healthy donors, higher total template counts meant significantly greater approximately 2-week count variance. Differentially abundant clones: roughly 1.2 between replicates, about 15 at approximately 13 days, under 25 at four.

The chain couples TRBV7-9 to TRBJ1-5, with 9 bases identical to TRBD1. The receptor was isolated from a person aged 18 to 75 in good health. Sequencing was carried out using blood. CDR3 protein: CASSNQNRGRGQPQHF. The CDR3 coding sequence is TGTGCCAGCAGCAACCAGAACAGGGGGCGAGGTCAGCCCCAGCATTTT.